This entry is about one T cell receptor (beta chain). Its specificity is not known. This specimen comes from a study of Tregs in tolerant kidney transplant recipients. Study context: Mixed chimerism was transient after nonmyeloablative marrow transplants from related graft donors. Study-wide results and limits: Few patients were studied, so findings need validation in larger groups. This study did not directly address biological reproducibility.

Thawed PBMCs were FACS-sorted into unstimulated CD4+CD25+CD127- regulatory T cells, CD4+CD25- non-regulatory cells, CD4 and CD8 cells. The V end was cut by 1 base, the J end by 0 bases, with 16 bases between. The CDR3 totals 19 residues. Per the germline V gene, CDR1 is SGHVS and CDR2 is FNYEAQ. Sequencing was performed with immunoSEQ multiplex PCR; in TCRdb, only in-frame clones are kept and a portion is missing. Here the sample spans around 77,000 clones, under 98% being singletons. Specimen: CD4+ T cells from blood, collected before the transplant. This chain connects TRBV7-6 to TRBJ1-6; D not certain. This clonotype was obtained from a human donor who received a combined kidney and bone marrow transplant. The CDR3 nucleotides are TGTGCCAGCAGCTTAGTCCCGGGAGACCAAAGCTCCTATAATTCACCCCTCCACTTT. Protein sequence: CASSLVPGDQSSYNSPLHF.